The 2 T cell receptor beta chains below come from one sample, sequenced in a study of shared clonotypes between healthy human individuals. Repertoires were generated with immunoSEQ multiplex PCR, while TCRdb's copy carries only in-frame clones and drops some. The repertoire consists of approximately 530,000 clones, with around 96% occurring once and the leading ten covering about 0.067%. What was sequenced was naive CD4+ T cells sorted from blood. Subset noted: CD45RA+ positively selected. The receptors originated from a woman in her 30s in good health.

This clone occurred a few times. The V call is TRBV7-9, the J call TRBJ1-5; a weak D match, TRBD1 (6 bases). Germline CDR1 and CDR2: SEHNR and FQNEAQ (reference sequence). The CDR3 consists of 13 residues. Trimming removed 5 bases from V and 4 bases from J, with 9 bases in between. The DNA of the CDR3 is TGTGCCAGCAGCCCACAGGGTAATCAGCCCCAGCATTTT. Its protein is CASSPQGNQPQHF.

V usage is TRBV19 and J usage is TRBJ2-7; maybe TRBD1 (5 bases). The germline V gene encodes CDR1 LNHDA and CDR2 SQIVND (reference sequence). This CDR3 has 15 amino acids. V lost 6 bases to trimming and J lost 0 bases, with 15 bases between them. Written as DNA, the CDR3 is TGTGCCAGTAGACTCTACGACAGAAGCTCCTACGAGCAGTACTTC. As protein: CASRLYDRSSYEQYF.